This T cell receptor (beta chain) was sequenced for a study of blood T cell repertoires in COVID-19. The wider study: COVID-19 samples, acute and convalescent, were from the United States, Italy and Spain. Sources were T cells, B-cell-depleted T cells, or PBMCs; the material itself was cDNA or gDNA.

Authors' processing steps: By means of reference gene primer amplification, nucleated cell counts were estimated. The repertoire was sequenced with immunoSEQ multiplex PCR; TCRdb's copy has only in-frame clones and lacks some. D and trimming come from the DNA, and the V and J calls and clone size come from that table. The sample gives under 200,000 clones, around 90% of which show up once; 0.45% to 0.65% is in the top ten. The clonotype originates from a man aged 50-59 years with acute or convalescent COVID-19. Sample: peripheral blood.

The DNA for the CDR3 is TGTGCCAGCAGGACAGAACCGGGACAGGGATTGGACACTGAAGCTTTCTTT. This sequence encodes CASRTEPGQGLDTEAFF. The J gene is TRBJ1-1, the V gene TRBV2; 9 bases are a match to TRBD1. Germline trimming cut 6 bases from V and 3 bases from J; bases unmatched to any gene: 14. The CDR3 consists of 17 residues. Looked up from germline, CDR1 is SNHLY and CDR2 is FYNNEI.